These T cell receptor beta chains were read from a single sample in a study of blood T cell repertoires in COVID-19. The repertoire was sequenced with immunoSEQ multiplex PCR; TCRdb's copy has only in-frame clones and lacks some. Among under 250,000 clones listed, roughly 80% were seen once. Sequencing was performed on peripheral blood. The receptors derive from a woman aged 55-70 years with active or convalescent COVID-19. Both conserved end residues are part of each CDR3. Each record gives: J gene, D gene, V gene, clone size, CDR3 protein, CDR3 DNA. A D gene is named only where the DNA matches it firmly. Clone size is given for some rows only: seen once, a few or many times, or a class if the clone is expanded.

J: TRBJ2-7
D: TRBD1
V: TRBV30
size: .
CDR3: CAWSVSLRQGAIGPYEQYF
DNA: TGTGCCTGGAGTGTATCCCTGAGACAGGGGGCGATTGGACCCTACGAGCAGTACTTC

J: TRBJ2-7
D: .
V: TRBV28
size: .
CDR3: CASSLVGGSSYEQYF
DNA: TGTGCCAGCAGTTTGGTAGGCGGAAGCTCCTACGAGCAGTACTTC

J: TRBJ1-3
D: .
V: TRBV5-1
size: .
CDR3: CASSLDPGAGNTIYF
DNA: TGCGCCAGCAGCTTGGATCCGGGGGCTGGAAACACCATATATTTT

J: TRBJ2-1
D: .
V: TRBV7-2
size: .
CDR3: CASRLGGGNEQFF
DNA: TGTGCCAGCAGGTTAGGTGGCGGGAATGAGCAGTTCTTC

J: TRBJ2-1
D: TRBD2
V: TRBV9
size: .
CDR3: CASSVGGSGSEIYNEQFF
DNA: TGTGCCAGCAGCGTAGGTGGTAGCGGGAGTGAGATTTACAATGAGCAGTTCTTC

J: TRBJ2-5
D: TRBD1
V: TRBV28
size: once
CDR3: CASSPRDRLQETQYF
DNA: TGTGCCAGCAGTCCCCGGGACAGACTACAAGAGACCCAGTACTTC

J: TRBJ2-3
D: .
V: TRBV5-1
size: .
CDR3: CASSFGGGTDTQYF
DNA: TGCGCCAGCAGCTTCGGAGGGGGCACAGATACGCAGTATTTT

J: TRBJ1-3
D: .
V: TRBV7-8
size: few
CDR3: CASSLGSGLGNTIYF
DNA: TGTGCCAGCAGCTTAGGATCAGGGTTGGGAAACACCATATATTTT

J: TRBJ2-7
D: TRBD2
V: TRBV3-1/TRBV3-2
size: .
CDR3: CASSPGTSATYEQYF
DNA: TGTGCCAGCAGCCCTGGGACTAGCGCAACCTACGAGCAGTACTTC

J: TRBJ1-2
D: .
V: TRBV4-2
size: .
CDR3: CASSQGGGGGFLWGYTF
DNA: TGTGCCAGCAGCCAAGGCGGAGGGGGGGGCTTCCTCTGGGGCTACACCTTC

J: TRBJ1-6
D: TRBD1
V: TRBV6-5
size: few
CDR3: CASRRDRVNSPLHF
DNA: TGTGCCAGCAGGAGGGACAGGGTTAATTCACCCCTCCACTTT

J: TRBJ1-2
D: .
V: TRBV6-5
size: few
CDR3: CASSYSRSSYGYTF
DNA: TGTGCCAGCAGTTACTCCCGGTCTAGCTATGGCTACACCTTC

J: TRBJ1-6
D: .
V: TRBV28
size: .
CDR3: CASIPTGAYNSPLHF
DNA: TGTGCCAGCATCCCCACAGGTGCCTATAATTCACCCCTCCACTTT

J: TRBJ2-1
D: TRBD2
V: TRBV10-2
size: .
CDR3: CASSHGLAGNRASYNEQFF
DNA: TGCGCCAGCAGCCACGGACTAGCGGGGAACCGGGCCTCCTACAATGAGCAGTTCTTC

J: TRBJ2-3
D: TRBD1
V: TRBV5-5
size: .
CDR3: CASSKRDSFITPAARDTQYF
DNA: TGTGCCAGCAGTAAAAGGGACAGTTTTATCACCCCAGCCGCTCGGGATACGCAGTATTTT

J: TRBJ1-5
D: TRBD1
V: TRBV6-5
size: .
CDR3: CASSRGQGNQPQHF
DNA: TGTGCCAGCAGTCGCGGACAGGGAAATCAGCCCCAGCATTTT

J: TRBJ2-3
D: .
V: TRBV18
size: .
CDR3: CASSPDRGSTDTQYF
DNA: TGTGCCAGCTCACCGGATCGGGGTAGCACAGATACGCAGTATTTT

J: TRBJ1-3
D: .
V: TRBV2
size: .
CDR3: CASSPTGNTIYF
DNA: TGTGCCAGCAGCCCGACAGGAAACACCATATATTTT

J: TRBJ2-2
D: .
V: TRBV11-2
size: .
CDR3: CASSPLGSGAGELFF
DNA: TGTGCCAGCAGCCCACTTGGATCAGGGGCCGGGGAGCTGTTTTTT

J: TRBJ2-7
D: .
V: TRBV30
size: .
CDR3: CAWKVQPLSYEQYF
DNA: TGTGCCTGGAAGGTACAGCCCCTCTCCTACGAGCAGTACTTC

J: TRBJ1-1
D: .
V: TRBV6-5
size: .
CDR3: CASIVESGRGSAFF
DNA: TGTGCCAGCATCGTCGAATCCGGTCGGGGTTCGGCTTTCTTT

J: TRBJ2-3
D: TRBD2
V: TRBV28
size: .
CDR3: CASSLGGVGTDTQYF
DNA: TGTGCCAGCAGTTTGGGGGGGGTGGGTACAGATACGCAGTATTTT

J: TRBJ2-2
D: TRBD2
V: TRBV11-2
size: few
CDR3: CASTRLAGGPNTGELFF
DNA: TGTGCCAGCACCCGACTAGCGGGAGGGCCGAACACCGGGGAGCTGTTTTTT

J: TRBJ2-1
D: .
V: TRBV5-1
size: .
CDR3: CASSLWSRVGYEQFF
DNA: TGCGCCAGCAGCTTGTGGTCCCGAGTGGGCTATGAGCAGTTCTTC

J: TRBJ2-2
D: .
V: TRBV7-7
size: .
CDR3: CASSLSRGEDGTGELFF
DNA: TGTGCTAGCAGCTTATCGCGCGGGGAGGATGGTACCGGGGAGCTGTTTTTT

J: TRBJ2-1
D: .
V: TRBV7-3
size: .
CDR3: CASSFAGRRGNEQFF
DNA: TGTGCCAGCAGCTTCGCGGGGCGTAGGGGCAATGAGCAGTTCTTC

J: TRBJ1-2
D: .
V: TRBV5-6
size: once
CDR3: CASGRDMASSNYGYTF
DNA: TGTGCCAGTGGTAGGGACATGGCCTCCTCTAACTATGGCTACACCTTC

J: TRBJ1-2
D: TRBD1
V: TRBV10-3
size: .
CDR3: CAISQGADGYTF
DNA: TGTGCCATCAGTCAGGGGGCGGATGGCTACACCTTC